This T cell receptor beta chain was observed in a study of blood T cell repertoires in COVID-19. The repertoire was sequenced with immunoSEQ multiplex PCR; TCRdb's copy has only in-frame clones and lacks some. The sample consists of some 30,000 clones, 88% of them appearing once. This CDR3 comprises 13 residues. The germline V and J ends were trimmed by 6 bases and 1 base, with 6 bases remaining between them. The receptor was derived from a human donor with active COVID-19. The donor label of this sample is uncertain. The chain is built from TRBV12-3 or TRBV12-4 and TRBJ2-2; D is unclear. What was sequenced was peripheral blood. CDR3 nucleotide sequence: TGTGCCAGCAGATACATGAACACCGGGGAGCTGTTTTTT. This gives the protein CASRYMNTGELFF.